What follows are 19 T cell receptor beta chains derived from one specimen sequenced in a study of blood T cell repertoires in COVID-19. Measured with immunoSEQ multiplex PCR; TCRdb has only the in-frame clones, and not every one. The sample carries around 200,000 clones, 80% to 90% recorded once. The source material was PBMCs or T cells enriched from blood (not recorded which). Receptor source: a young man with acute COVID-19.

J is TRBJ2-3 and V is TRBV11-3; possibly TRBD2 for D (5 bases). Between the trimmed V and J ends, which lost 5 bases and 7 bases, there was a span of 16 bases. CDR1 and CDR2 from the germline V gene are SGHNT and YENEEA. The CDR3 extends over 14 amino acids. The CDR3 bases are TGTGCCAGCAGCCCCGGAACTAGGCACAATACGCAGTATTTT. This encodes CASSPGTRHNTQYF.

In its sample, this clone was seen once. The genes are TRBV5-4 and TRBJ1-2, with TRBD1 as a possible D gene (6 bases). This CDR3 spans 15 amino acids. Trimming cost V 2 bases and J 8 bases, with 19 bases left between them. In germline, CDR1 is SGHNT, CDR2 YYREEE (reference sequence). DNA for the CDR3: TGTGCCAGCAGCTTTGGAGGTGGGGGGGCGGACGGCTACACCTTC. Translated: CASSFGGGGADGYTF. The full variable domain, rest sourced from reference TRBV5-4 and TRBJ1-2, is ETGVTQSPTHLIKTRGQQVTLRCSSQSGHNTVSWYQQALGQGPQFIFQYYREEENGRGNFPPRFSGLQFPNYSSELNVNALELDDSALYLCASSFGGGGADGYTFGSGTRLTVV.

This chain connects TRBV4-3 to TRBJ2-1; 13 positions match TRBD2. CDR3 length: 17 amino acids. J was trimmed by 8 bases and V by 0 bases; bases with no gene match: 7. Germline V gives CDR1 LGHNA, CDR2 YSLEER. CDR3 nucleotides: TGCGCCAGCAGCCAAGATTGGGGACTAGCGGGAATCGATGAGCAGTTCTTC. This sequence encodes CASSQDWGLAGIDEQFF.

This clone is a singleton in its sample. J is TRBJ2-7 and V is TRBV4-1; tentative D call: TRBD1 (6 bases). V lost 1 base to trimming and J lost 4 bases, with 11 bases between them. This CDR3 has 14 amino acids. Looked up from germline, CDR1 is MGHRA and CDR2 is YSYEKL. The DNA for the CDR3 is TGCGCCAGCAGCCAAGCCCAACAGGGTTACGAGCAGTACTTC. This codes for CASSQAQQGYEQYF.

V and J are TRBV4-3 and TRBJ1-1; no definite D call. Germline CDR1 is LGHNA and CDR2 is YSLEER. Trimming shortened V by 0 bases and J by 3 bases, and 14 bases separated the two germline ends. This CDR3 is built from 16 residues. The CDR3 coding sequence is TGCGCCAGCAGCCAAGATCCCCGTTTCGGGGACACTGAAGCTTTCTTT. It encodes CASSQDPRFGDTEAFF.

The V and J genes are TRBV4-1 and TRBJ1-1; D is possibly TRBD1 (6 bases). The CDR3 is 13 residues long. Germline V gene data show CDR1 as MGHRA and CDR2 as YSYEKL. The V end lost 3 bases, the J end lost 8 bases, and 13 bases lay between the germline ends. CDR3 sequence reads: CASSHGVDREAFF. The CDR3 nucleotides are TGCGCCAGCAGCCATGGTGTCGACAGGGAAGCTTTCTTT.

The rearrangement links TRBV5-4 to TRBJ2-1; 11 bases are shared with TRBD2. The V segment lost 0 bases and the J segment 2 bases; nucleotides outside the gene matches: 4. This CDR3 has 17 residues. Per the germline V gene, CDR1 is SGHNT and CDR2 is YYREEE (reference sequence). The CDR3 protein is CASSLELAGAPYNEQFF. The CDR3 DNA sequence: TGTGCCAGCAGCTTGGAACTAGCGGGAGCCCCCTACAATGAGCAGTTCTTC.

The gene calls are TRBV28 and TRBJ1-2; perhaps TRBD1 as D (5 bases). V gave up 10 bases and J gave up 7 bases, with 25 bases separating them. The CDR3 is 15 residues long. Germline CDR1 is MDHEN and CDR2 is SYDVKM. The CDR3, as DNA: TGTGCCATCTCTGGTGGCCCCGCAGGGTCGCGTGGCTACACCTTC. This translates into CAISGGPAGSRGYTF.

The CDR3 spells CASSFQEGQPDSYEQYF. DNA for the CDR3: TGTGCCAGCAGCTTCCAAGAGGGACAGCCAGACTCCTACGAGCAGTACTTC. V gene TRBV11-3 combines with J gene TRBJ2-7, with 7 bases matching TRBD1. CDR3 length equals 17 residues. The V segment lost 3 bases and the J segment 0 bases; nucleotides outside the gene matches: 11. The germline V gene has CDR1 SGHNT and CDR2 YENEEA. Variable domain in full (rest from reference TRBV11-3 and TRBJ2-7): EAGVVQSPRYKIIEKKQPVAFWCNPISGHNTLYWYLQNLGQGPELLIRYENEEAVDDSQLPKDRFSAERLKGVDSTLKIQPAELGDSAVYLCASSFQEGQPDSYEQYFGPGTRLTVT.

The gene calls are TRBV6-5 and TRBJ2-5; D is undetermined. Trimming shortened V by 5 bases and J by 4 bases, and 11 bases separated the two germline ends. Germline CDR1 is MNHEY and CDR2 is SVGAGI. The CDR3 loop spans 13 amino acids. The CDR3 coding sequence is TGTGCCAGCAGTCCTTCCTCACTAGAGACCCAGTACTTC. Translating gives CASSPSSLETQYF.

This chain joins TRBV30 and TRBJ1-1; 8 nucleotides align to TRBD1. After removal of 5 bases from V and 8 bases from J, the junction contained 4 bases not matched to a gene. The germline CDR1 and CDR2 sequences are GTSNPN and SVGIG (reference sequence). CDR3 length: 11 amino acids. The CDR3 is CAWGTGKEAFF. CDR3 sequence (DNA): TGTGCCTGGGGGACAGGCAAGGAAGCTTTCTTT.

This chain links TRBV6-5 with TRBJ2-7; 7 nucleotides agree with TRBD2. Germline loops: CDR1 MNHEY, CDR2 SVGAGI. The junction had 9 bases not matched to a gene; V was cut back by 0 bases and J by 7 bases. The CDR3 is 15 residues long. This CDR3 is CASSYSPIDGGEQYF. The CDR3 coding sequence is TGTGCCAGCAGTTACTCCCCCATTGACGGGGGGGAGCAGTACTTC.

The rearrangement joins TRBV11-1 to TRBJ2-4, with D possibly being TRBD1 (6 bases). The ends were cut back, 3 bases at V and 8 bases at J, with 8 bases in the middle. The CDR3 consists of 12 residues. Per germline, CDR1 SGHAT and CDR2 FQDESV (reference sequence). This CDR3 reads CASSFQGHIQYF. In nucleotides, the CDR3 is TGTGCCAGCAGCTTTCAGGGGCACATTCAGTACTTC.

The chain employs TRBV10-1 and TRBJ2-7; no reliable D call. This CDR3 contains 12 residues. V gave up 3 bases and J gave up 1 base, with 4 bases separating them. Germline loops: CDR1 WNHNN, CDR2 SYGVQD (reference sequence). CDR3 nucleotide sequence: TGCGCCAGCAGTGATCAGTCCTACGAGCAGTACTTC. Translated: CASSDQSYEQYF.

The chain links TRBV5-1 to TRBJ1-2, with 9 nucleotides matching TRBD1. The V segment lost 4 bases and the J segment 0 bases; nucleotides outside the gene matches: 4. The CDR3 runs to 15 residues. Germline V gives CDR1 SGHRS, CDR2 YFSETQ. CDR3 coding DNA: TGCGCCAGCAGCAGGACAGGGGAGACTAACTATGGCTACACCTTC. Protein sequence: CASSRTGETNYGYTF.

V and J are TRBV12-5 and TRBJ2-1, with 12 bases matching TRBD2. CDR3 length: 16 residues. CDR1 LGHNT and CDR2 FRNRAP come from the germline V gene. The junction had 0 bases not matched to a gene; V was cut back by 0 bases and J by 3 bases. CDR3 sequence: CASGLVLAGGYNEQFF. The CDR3 region has the DNA TGTGCTAGTGGTTTGGTACTAGCGGGAGGCTACAATGAGCAGTTCTTC.

The chain is built from TRBV5-1 and TRBJ2-3; D not certain. The CDR3 length is 16 residues. Trimming left V 0 bases short and J 1 base short, with 12 bases between. Per the germline V gene, CDR1 is SGHRS and CDR2 is YFSETQ. The CDR3 reads CASSLAGGWGTDTQYF. As DNA, the CDR3 is TGCGCCAGCAGCTTGGCCGGCGGTTGGGGCACAGATACGCAGTATTTT.

The chain links TRBV5-6 to TRBJ1-5; D possibly corresponds to TRBD1 (5 bases). Germline CDR1 reads SGHDT; CDR2 reads YYEEEE. V lost 5 bases to trimming and J lost 1 base, with 10 bases between them. The CDR3 consists of 14 residues. This CDR3 is CASSSGGSNQPQHF. As DNA, the CDR3 is TGTGCCAGCAGTTCCGGGGGGAGCAATCAGCCCCAGCATTTT.

The genes are TRBV5-5 and TRBJ1-3, with D perhaps matching TRBD1 (5 bases). Germline CDR1 reads SGHKS; CDR2 reads YYEKEE (reference sequence). V was trimmed by 4 bases and J by 6 bases, leaving 17 bases between them. This CDR3 has 15 residues. The CDR3 here is CASSPTGGIENTIYF. As DNA, the CDR3 is TGTGCCAGCAGCCCCACAGGTGGGATCGAAAACACCATATATTTT. Full variable domain (missing parts from reference TRBV5-5 and TRBJ1-3): DAGVTQSPTHLIKTRGQQVTLRCSPISGHKSVSWYQQVLGQGPQFIFQYYEKEERGRGNFPDRFSARQFPNYSSELNVNALLLGDSALYLCASSPTGGIENTIYFGEGSWLTVV.